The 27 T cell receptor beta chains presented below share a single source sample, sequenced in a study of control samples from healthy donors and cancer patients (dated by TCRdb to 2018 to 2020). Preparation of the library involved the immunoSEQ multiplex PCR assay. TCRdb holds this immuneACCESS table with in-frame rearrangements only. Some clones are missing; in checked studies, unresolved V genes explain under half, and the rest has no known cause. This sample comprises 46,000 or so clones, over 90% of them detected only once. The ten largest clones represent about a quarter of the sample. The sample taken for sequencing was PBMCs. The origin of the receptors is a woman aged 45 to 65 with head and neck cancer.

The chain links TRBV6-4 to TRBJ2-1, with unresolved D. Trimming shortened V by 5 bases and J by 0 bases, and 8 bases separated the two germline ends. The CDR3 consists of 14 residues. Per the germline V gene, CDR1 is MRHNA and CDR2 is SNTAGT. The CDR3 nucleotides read TGTGCCAGCAGTTGGGATAGCTCCTACAATGAGCAGTTCTTC. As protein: CASSWDSSYNEQFF.

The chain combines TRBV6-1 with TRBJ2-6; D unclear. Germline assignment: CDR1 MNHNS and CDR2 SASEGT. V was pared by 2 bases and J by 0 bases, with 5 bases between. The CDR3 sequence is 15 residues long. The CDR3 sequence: CASSEQSSGANVLTF. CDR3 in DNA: TGTGCCAGCAGTGAACAGTCCTCTGGGGCCAACGTCCTGACTTTC.

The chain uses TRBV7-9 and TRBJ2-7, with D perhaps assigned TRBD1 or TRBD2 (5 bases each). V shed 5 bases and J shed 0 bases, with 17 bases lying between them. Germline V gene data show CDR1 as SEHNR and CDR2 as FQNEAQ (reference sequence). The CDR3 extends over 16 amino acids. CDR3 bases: TGTGCCAGCAGCGACCCCGGGACGCAACACTCCTACGAGCAGTACTTC. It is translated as CASSDPGTQHSYEQYF.

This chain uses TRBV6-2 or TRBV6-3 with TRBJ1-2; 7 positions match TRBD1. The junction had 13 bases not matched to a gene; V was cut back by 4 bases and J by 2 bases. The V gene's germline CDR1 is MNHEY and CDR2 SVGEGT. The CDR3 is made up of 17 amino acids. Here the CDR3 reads CASSFLDSGQANYGYTF. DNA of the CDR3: TGTGCCAGCAGTTTTCTGGATTCTGGACAGGCGAACTATGGCTACACCTTC.

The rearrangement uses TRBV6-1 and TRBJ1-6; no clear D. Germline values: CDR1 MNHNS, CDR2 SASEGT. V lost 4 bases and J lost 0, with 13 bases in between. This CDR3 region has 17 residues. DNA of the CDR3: TGTGCCAGCAGTGGAAGCGGGTTCGCCTCCTATAATTCACCCCTCCACTTT. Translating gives CASSGSGFASYNSPLHF.

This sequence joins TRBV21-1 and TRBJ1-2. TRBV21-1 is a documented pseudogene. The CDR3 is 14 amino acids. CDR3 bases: TGTGCCAGCAGCAGCAACCGGTCTAACTATGGCTACACCTTC. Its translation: CASSSNRSNYGYTF.

CDR3 in DNA: TGTGCCAGCAGCCCTCGGGACGGAGCTAACTATGGCTACACCTTC. Its translation is CASSPRDGANYGYTF. The chain joins TRBV25-1 to TRBJ1-2, with a tentative D call TRBD1 (5 bases). The V end lost 6 bases, the J end lost 0 bases, and 14 bases lay between the germline ends. The germline gives CDR1 MGHDK, CDR2 SYGVNS. This CDR3 region has 15 residues.

CDR3 DNA: TGCAGTGCTAAACCGGGACCTGAAGCTTTCTTT. It is translated as CSAKPGPEAFF. The chain has TRBV20-1 and TRBJ1-1; D possibly corresponds to TRBD1 (5 bases). The CDR3 runs to 11 residues. Trimming stripped 4 bases from V and 6 bases from J, with 9 bases between. The germline V gene encodes CDR1 DFQATT and CDR2 SNEGSKA (reference sequence).

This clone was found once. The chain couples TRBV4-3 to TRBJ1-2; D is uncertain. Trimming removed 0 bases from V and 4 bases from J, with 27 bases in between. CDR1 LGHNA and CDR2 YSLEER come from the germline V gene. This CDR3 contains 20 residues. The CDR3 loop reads CASSQDQAAAGWVFGYGYTF. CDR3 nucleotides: TGCGCCAGCAGCCAAGATCAGGCAGCCGCCGGTTGGGTTTTTGGCTATGGCTACACCTTC.

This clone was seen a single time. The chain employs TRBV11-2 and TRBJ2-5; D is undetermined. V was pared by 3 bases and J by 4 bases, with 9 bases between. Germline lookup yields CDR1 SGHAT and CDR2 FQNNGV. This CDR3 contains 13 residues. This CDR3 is CASSFIPGETQYF. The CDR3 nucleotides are TGTGCCAGCAGCTTTATTCCTGGAGAGACCCAGTACTTC.

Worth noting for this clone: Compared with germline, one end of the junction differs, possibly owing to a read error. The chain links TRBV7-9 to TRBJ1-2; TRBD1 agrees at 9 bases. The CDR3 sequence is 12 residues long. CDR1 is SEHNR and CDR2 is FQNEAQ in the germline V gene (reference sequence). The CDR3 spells CASSLARQGVAF. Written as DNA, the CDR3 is TGTGCCAGCAGCTTAGCCCGACAGGGGGTGGCTTTC. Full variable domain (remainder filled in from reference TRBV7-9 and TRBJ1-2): DTGVSQNPRHKITKRGQNVTFRCDPISEHNRLYWYRQTLGQGPEFLTYFQNEAQLEKSRLLSDRFSAERPKGSFSTLEIQRTEQGDSAMYLCASSLARQGVAFGSGTRLTVV.

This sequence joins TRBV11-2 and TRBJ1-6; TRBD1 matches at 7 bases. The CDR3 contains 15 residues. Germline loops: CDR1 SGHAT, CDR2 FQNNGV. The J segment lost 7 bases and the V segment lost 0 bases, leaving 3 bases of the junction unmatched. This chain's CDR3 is CASSLEQGINSPLHF. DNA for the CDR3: TGTGCCAGCAGCTTAGAACAGGGGATAAATTCACCCCTCCACTTT.

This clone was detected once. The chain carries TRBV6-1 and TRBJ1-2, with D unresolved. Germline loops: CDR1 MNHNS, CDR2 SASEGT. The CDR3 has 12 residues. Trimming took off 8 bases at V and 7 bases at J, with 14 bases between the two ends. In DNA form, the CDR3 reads TGTGCCAGCCGACCGGGGATCGGTGGCTACACCTTC. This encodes CASRPGIGGYTF.

The CDR3: CASSPPGAHEQYF. Written as DNA, the CDR3 is TGTGCCAGCTCACCTCCAGGGGCCCACGAGCAGTACTTC. The gene calls are TRBV18 and TRBJ2-7; maybe TRBD1 (6 bases). The CDR3 spans 13 residues. Germline V gene lookup returns CDR1 KGHSH and CDR2 LQKENI. The V end was cut by 3 bases, the J end by 5 bases, with 11 bases between. Looking up the rest from reference TRBV18 and TRBJ2-7 gives the full variable domain: NAGVMQNPRHLVRRRGQEARLRCSPMKGHSHVYWYRQLPEEGLKFMVYLQKENIIDESGMPKERFSAEFPKEGPSILRIQQVVRGDSAAYFCASSPPGAHEQYFGPGTRLTVT.

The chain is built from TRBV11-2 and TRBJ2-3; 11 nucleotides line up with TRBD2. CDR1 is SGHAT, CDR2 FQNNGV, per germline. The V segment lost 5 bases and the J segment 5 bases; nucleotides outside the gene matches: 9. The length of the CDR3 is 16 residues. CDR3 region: CASSPATSGVIDTQYF. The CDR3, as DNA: TGTGCCAGCAGCCCAGCGACTAGCGGGGTAATAGATACGCAGTATTTT.

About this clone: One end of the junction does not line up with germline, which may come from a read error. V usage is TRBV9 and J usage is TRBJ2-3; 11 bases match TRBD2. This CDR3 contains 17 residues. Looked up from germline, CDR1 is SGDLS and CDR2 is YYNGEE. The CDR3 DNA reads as TGCGCCCGCAGCGCGGGGGGGGGACTAGCGGCCACAGATACGCAGTATTTT. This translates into CARSAGGGLAATDTQYF.

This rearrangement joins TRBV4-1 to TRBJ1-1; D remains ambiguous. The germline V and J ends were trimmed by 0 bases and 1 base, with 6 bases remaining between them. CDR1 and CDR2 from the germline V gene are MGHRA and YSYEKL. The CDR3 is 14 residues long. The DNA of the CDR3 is TGCGCCAGCAGCCAAGATCCGGGGAACACTGAAGCTTTCTTT. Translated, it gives CASSQDPGNTEAFF.

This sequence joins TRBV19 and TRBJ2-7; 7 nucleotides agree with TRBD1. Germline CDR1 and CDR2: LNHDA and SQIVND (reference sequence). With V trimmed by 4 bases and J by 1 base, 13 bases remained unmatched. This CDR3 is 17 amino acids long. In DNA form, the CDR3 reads TGTGCCAGTAGTACACCTGCCGGGACAGCTCTTTCCTACGAGCAGTACTTC. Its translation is CASSTPAGTALSYEQYF.

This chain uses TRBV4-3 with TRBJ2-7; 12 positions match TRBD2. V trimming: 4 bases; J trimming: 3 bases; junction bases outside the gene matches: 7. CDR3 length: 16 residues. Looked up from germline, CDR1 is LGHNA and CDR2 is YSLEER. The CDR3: CASSPSLAGGRYEQYF. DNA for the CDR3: TGCGCCAGCAGCCCGTCTCTAGCGGGAGGGCGCTACGAGCAGTACTTC.

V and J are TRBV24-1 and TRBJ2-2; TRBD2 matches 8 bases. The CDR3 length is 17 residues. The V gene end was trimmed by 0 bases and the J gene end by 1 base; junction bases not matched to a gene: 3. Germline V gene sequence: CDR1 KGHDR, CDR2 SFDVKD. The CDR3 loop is CATSDLHTSGNTGELFF. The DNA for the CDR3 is TGTGCCACCAGTGATTTGCATACTAGCGGGAACACCGGGGAGCTGTTTTTT.

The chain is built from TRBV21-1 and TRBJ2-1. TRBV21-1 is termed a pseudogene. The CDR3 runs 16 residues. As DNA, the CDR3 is TGTGCCAGCAGCAAAGTTGGGGGAGTCTCCTACAATGAGCAGTTCTTC. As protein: CASSKVGGVSYNEQFF.

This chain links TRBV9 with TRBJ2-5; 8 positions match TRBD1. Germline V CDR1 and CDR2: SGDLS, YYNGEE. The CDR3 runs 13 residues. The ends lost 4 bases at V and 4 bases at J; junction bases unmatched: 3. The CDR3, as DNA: TGTGCCAGCAGCATCGACAGGGGAGAGACCCAGTACTTC. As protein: CASSIDRGETQYF.

CDR3: CASSLDIGVIASYNEQFF. The CDR3 DNA reads as TGTGCCAGCAGCTTAGATATCGGTGTAATCGCCTCCTACAATGAGCAGTTCTTC. The chain uses TRBV7-6 and TRBJ2-1; D is ambiguous. CDR1 SGHVS and CDR2 FNYEAQ come from the germline V gene. V was pared by 1 base and J by 0 bases, with 16 bases between. The CDR3 covers 18 residues.

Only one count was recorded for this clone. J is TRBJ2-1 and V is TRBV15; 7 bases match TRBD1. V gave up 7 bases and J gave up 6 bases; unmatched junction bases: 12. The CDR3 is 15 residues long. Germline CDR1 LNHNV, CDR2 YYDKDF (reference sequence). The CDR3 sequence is CATTDRDREFNEQFF. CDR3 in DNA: TGTGCCACCACCGACAGAGACAGGGAATTCAATGAGCAGTTCTTC.

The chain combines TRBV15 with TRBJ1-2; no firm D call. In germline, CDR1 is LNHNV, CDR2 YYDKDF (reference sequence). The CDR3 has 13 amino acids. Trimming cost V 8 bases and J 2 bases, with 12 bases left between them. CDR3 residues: CATASGSNYGYTF. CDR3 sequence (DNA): TGTGCCACCGCTTCCGGGTCAAACTATGGCTACACCTTC.

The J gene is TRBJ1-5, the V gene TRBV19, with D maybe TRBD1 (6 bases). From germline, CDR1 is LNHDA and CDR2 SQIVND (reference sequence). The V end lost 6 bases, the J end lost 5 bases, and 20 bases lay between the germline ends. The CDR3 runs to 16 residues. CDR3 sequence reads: CASRDPRRGADQPQHF. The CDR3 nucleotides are TGTGCCAGTAGGGACCCCCGACGGGGGGCCGATCAGCCCCAGCATTTT.

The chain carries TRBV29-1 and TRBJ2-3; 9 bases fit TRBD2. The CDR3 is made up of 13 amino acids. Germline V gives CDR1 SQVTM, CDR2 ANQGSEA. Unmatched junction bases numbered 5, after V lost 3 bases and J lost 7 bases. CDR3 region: CSVERGGRNTQYF. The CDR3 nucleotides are TGCAGCGTTGAGCGGGGGGGCCGGAATACGCAGTATTTT.